This TCR beta chain was retrieved from a study of blood T cell repertoires in COVID-19. This CDR3 has 14 amino acids. From germline, CDR1 is MNHEY and CDR2 SVGAGI. Trimming shortened V by 6 bases and J by 0 bases, and 12 bases separated the two germline ends. In assigning cohorts, the study relied on participant-reported clinical history. Profiling relied on immunoSEQ multiplex PCR, and the TCRdb table lists in-frame clones only, not all of them. The table has about 460,000 clones, approximately 90% seen once; the top ten hold 8.3%. The sample consisted of PBMCs or T cells enriched from blood (not recorded which). This receptor was identified in a woman in her sixties or seventies who had recovered from COVID-19. The gene calls are TRBV6-5 and TRBJ2-7, with D possibly being TRBD1 (6 bases). CDR3 in amino acids: CASSQTGGSYEQYV. In DNA, the CDR3 is TGTGCCAGCAGCCAGACAGGAGGCTCCTACGAGCAGTACGTC.